Following are 5 T cell receptor beta chains from one sample sequenced in a study of glioma-infiltrating T cells after dendritic cell vaccination. Profiling relied on immunoSEQ multiplex PCR, and the TCRdb table lists in-frame clones only, not all of them. The data show about 99,000 clones, with around 81% seen just once and approximately 12% held by the top ten. This sample comprised blood, obtained before dendritic cell vaccination. Receptors were obtained from a human donor with glioblastoma.

V usage is TRBV30 and J usage is TRBJ2-7, with a possible D match to TRBD1 (5 bases). Germline lookup yields CDR1 GTSNPN and CDR2 SVGIG (reference sequence). The V end lost 3 bases, the J end lost 7 bases, and 16 bases lay between the germline ends. There are 13 residues in the CDR3. The CDR3 is CAWSPTGAEEQYF. In DNA, the CDR3 is TGTGCCTGGAGCCCCACTGGGGCGGAAGAGCAGTACTTC.

The chain uses TRBV4-1 and TRBJ2-7, with D perhaps TRBD2 (6 bases). CDR3 length: 14 residues. In germline, CDR1 is MGHRA, CDR2 YSYEKL. V was clipped by 0 bases and J by 2 bases, with 8 bases between them. The DNA of the CDR3 is TGCGCCAGCAGCCAAGAAGGAGGGACCTACGAGCAGTACTTC. This codes for CASSQEGGTYEQYF.

J is TRBJ2-3 and V is TRBV6-1, with 9 bases matching TRBD2. J was trimmed by 0 bases and V by 3 bases; bases with no gene match: 4. Germline V gene lookup returns CDR1 MNHNS and CDR2 SASEGT. The CDR3 spans 16 residues. CDR3: CASSDRAGGSTDTQYF. CDR3 sequence (DNA): TGTGCCAGCAGTGACCGAGCGGGGGGCAGCACAGATACGCAGTATTTT.

This rearrangement joins TRBV7-8 to TRBJ2-7; 9 nucleotides agree with TRBD2. There are 14 residues in the CDR3. Germline CDR1 reads SGHVS; CDR2 reads FQNEAQ. V lost 5 bases, J lost 3 bases, and 5 bases stayed unmatched. CDR3 region: CASSHSGGDYEQYF. CDR3 sequence (DNA): TGTGCCAGCAGCCATAGCGGGGGAGACTACGAGCAGTACTTC.

This clone was detected only once. The J gene is TRBJ2-3, the V gene TRBV10-1; TRBD1 agrees at 10 bases. Losses at the gene ends were 2 bases for V and 6 bases for J; bases not matched to a gene: 11. From germline, CDR1 is WNHNN and CDR2 SYGVQD (reference sequence). This CDR3 comprises 17 residues. In nucleotides, the CDR3 is TGCGCCAGCAGTGAGGAAGTGACAGGGGGCGTCCTGGATACGCAGTATTTT. It yields the protein CASSEEVTGGVLDTQYF.